Listed below are T cell receptor beta chains from one sample, sequenced in a study of OX40 agonist ivuxolimab in advanced cancers. Here immunoSEQ multiplex PCR was the method, and the copy in TCRdb shows in-frame clones only, minus some. In the table there are about 99,000 clones, around 95% of which are singletons. This sample comprised CD4+ or CD8+ T cells sorted from blood, obtained in a trial of the OX40 agonist ivuxolimab. All receptors derive from an adult with an advanced solid tumor such as melanoma, head and neck, liver or kidney cancer. CDR3s leave out the opening cysteine and the closing phenylalanine or tryptophan.

j_gene: TRBJ2-1
v_gene: TRBV5-4
CDR3aa: ASSWPGGSSYNEQF

j_gene: TRBJ2-2
v_gene: TRBV5-4
CDR3aa: ASSLVTEGTGELF

j_gene: TRBJ2-5
v_gene: TRBV7-8
CDR3aa: ASSLGVRGETQY

j_gene: TRBJ1-2
v_gene: TRBV6-5
CDR3aa: ASAWGIDGYT

j_gene: TRBJ2-1
v_gene: TRBV6-6
CDR3aa: ASSYTSSGEQF

j_gene: TRBJ2-1
v_gene: TRBV6-5
CDR3aa: ASSLSGSVDEQF

j_gene: TRBJ1-5
v_gene: TRBV4-1
CDR3aa: ASSHPKGGAGNQPQH

j_gene: TRBJ2-7
v_gene: TRBV7-9
CDR3aa: ASSLETYEQY

j_gene: TRBJ2-7
v_gene: TRBV27
CDR3aa: ASSKSTGLNSYEQY

j_gene: TRBJ2-1
v_gene: TRBV19
CDR3aa: ASSILAGGAPEQF

j_gene: TRBJ1-1
v_gene: TRBV7-9
CDR3aa: ASSGGQLNTEAF

j_gene: TRBJ2-7
v_gene: TRBV19
CDR3aa: ASSTAGTSDYEQY

j_gene: TRBJ2-7
v_gene: TRBV19
CDR3aa: ASSNPYGHSQY

j_gene: TRBJ1-4
v_gene: TRBV7-9
CDR3aa: ASSGSGTVTNEKLF

j_gene: TRBJ2-7
v_gene: TRBV7-2
CDR3aa: ASSLDHEQY

j_gene: TRBJ2-3
v_gene: TRBV7-7
CDR3aa: ASSLTGGASDTQY

j_gene: TRBJ2-1
v_gene: TRBV18
CDR3aa: ASSPPVDEQF

j_gene: TRBJ1-2
v_gene: TRBV20-1
CDR3aa: SAPDTSGYT

j_gene: TRBJ2-7
v_gene: TRBV27
CDR3aa: ASSLSSVGTYEQY

j_gene: TRBJ1-2
v_gene: TRBV28
CDR3aa: ASSQDRDGYT

j_gene: TRBJ1-3
v_gene: TRBV9
CDR3aa: ASSAQTGSGNTIY

j_gene: TRBJ2-1
v_gene: TRBV5-4
CDR3aa: ASSASSGYNEQF

j_gene: TRBJ2-5
v_gene: TRBV7-9
CDR3aa: ALEYLWGSGKNLETQY

j_gene: TRBJ2-1
v_gene: TRBV14
CDR3aa: ASSDQYNEQF

j_gene: TRBJ1-5
v_gene: TRBV28
CDR3aa: ASSLSQGSQPQH

j_gene: TRBJ2-7
v_gene: TRBV4-3
CDR3aa: ASSQDRDRYEQY

j_gene: TRBJ2-1
v_gene: TRBV28
CDR3aa: ASRPRGAAFGL

j_gene: TRBJ2-7
v_gene: TRBV29-1
CDR3aa: SVVWQAGLSYEQY

j_gene: TRBJ1-2
v_gene: TRBV4-3
CDR3aa: ASSPPGVREDYGYT

j_gene: TRBJ2-1
v_gene: TRBV13
CDR3aa: ASGGASGRGEQF

j_gene: TRBJ2-7
v_gene: TRBV28
CDR3aa: ASSLGTHYEQY

j_gene: TRBJ2-3
v_gene: TRBV7-6
CDR3aa: ASSLELGQESTDTQY

j_gene: TRBJ2-7
v_gene: TRBV5-4
CDR3aa: ASSLAGGSHYEQY

j_gene: TRBJ2-2
v_gene: TRBV4-3
CDR3aa: ASSHHYSGDNTGELF

j_gene: TRBJ2-1
v_gene: TRBV27
CDR3aa: ASSFGGKGEQF

j_gene: TRBJ1-1
v_gene: TRBV7-9
CDR3aa: ASSLWDRGDTEAF

j_gene: TRBJ2-5
v_gene: TRBV5-6
CDR3aa: ASSFLAGSQETQY

j_gene: TRBJ1-6
v_gene: TRBV6-6
CDR3aa: ASSYSTGPNSPLH

j_gene: TRBJ2-1
v_gene: TRBV30
CDR3aa: AWSVLRGVDEQF